This TCR beta chain was recovered during a study of beta chain features in type 1 diabetes. Turning to the study itself: Comparable age, gender and cell yields were observed in patients relative to healthy donors. Study outcomes and limitations: Unsettled here was the matter of whether HLA type influences TCRB rearrangement.

The isolated RNA, all of it, was reverse transcribed, so expressed TCRB transcripts were what got sequenced. Profiling relied on immunoSEQ multiplex PCR, and the TCRdb table lists in-frame clones only, not all of them. The sample records hundreds of thousands of clones, roughly a sixth being singletons. This CDR3 is built from 15 residues. Germline V gives CDR1 SGHTA, CDR2 FQGNSA. V was clipped by 0 bases and J by 6 bases; unmatched bases: 5. The sample holds a few counts of this clone. No antigen is known for it. Each of the CD4+ naive, central memory, regulatory and stem cell-like memory populations was sorted via CD45RO/CCR7/CD25/CD127/CD95/CD27.

This sequence originates from a man between 18 and 35 years old in good health. The chain recombines TRBV7-2 with TRBJ2-3; 8 nucleotides line up with TRBD2. The sequenced sample was naive CD4+ T cells from blood. The CDR3 DNA is TGTGCCAGCAGCTTAGCCGGGGGGGGTTCGGATACGCAGTATTTT. Protein sequence: CASSLAGGGSDTQYF.